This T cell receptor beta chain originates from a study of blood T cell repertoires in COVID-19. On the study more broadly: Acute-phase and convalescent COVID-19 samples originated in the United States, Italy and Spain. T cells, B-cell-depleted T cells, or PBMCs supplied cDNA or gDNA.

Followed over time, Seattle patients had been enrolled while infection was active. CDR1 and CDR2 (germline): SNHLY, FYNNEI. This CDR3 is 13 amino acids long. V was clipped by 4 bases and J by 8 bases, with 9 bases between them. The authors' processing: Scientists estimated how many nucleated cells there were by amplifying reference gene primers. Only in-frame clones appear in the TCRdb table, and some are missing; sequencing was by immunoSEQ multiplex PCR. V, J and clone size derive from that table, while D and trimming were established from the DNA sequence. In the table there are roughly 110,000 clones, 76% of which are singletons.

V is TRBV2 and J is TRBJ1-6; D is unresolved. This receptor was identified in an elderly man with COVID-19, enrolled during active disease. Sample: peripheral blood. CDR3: CASSAGVDSPLHF. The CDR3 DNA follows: TGTGCCAGCAGTGCGGGAGTCGATTCACCCCTCCACTTT.